The entry below gives a single T cell receptor (beta chain) sequence along with its context. The CDR3 has 13 amino acids. CDR1 is LNHNV and CDR2 is YYDKDF in the germline V gene (reference sequence). The V segment lost 3 bases and the J segment 10 bases; nucleotides outside the gene matches: 4. CD8 cells classed as naive were CD45RO-negative and positively selected for CCR7, excluding terminally differentiated effector memory CD45RA+ cells. Nashville, Tennessee was home to all donors, each a Caucasian adult. This sample was taken from a study of shared clonotypes between healthy human individuals. The study ran the assay at deep level. Profiled with immunoSEQ multiplex PCR; TCRdb holds only in-frame clones, not every one. The data contain about 1.9 million clones, around 93% of them singletons.

The chain employs TRBV15 and TRBJ2-5; 11 bases align to TRBD1. The sample taken for sequencing was naive CD8+ T cells from PBMCs. The receptor was derived from a man between 18 and 35 years old in good health. Some clones in this sample may be carry-over from other donors' samples. The CDR3 DNA sequence: TGTGCCACCAGCAGCAAGGGACAGGGGGTCCAGTACTTC. Its protein is CATSSKGQGVQYF.